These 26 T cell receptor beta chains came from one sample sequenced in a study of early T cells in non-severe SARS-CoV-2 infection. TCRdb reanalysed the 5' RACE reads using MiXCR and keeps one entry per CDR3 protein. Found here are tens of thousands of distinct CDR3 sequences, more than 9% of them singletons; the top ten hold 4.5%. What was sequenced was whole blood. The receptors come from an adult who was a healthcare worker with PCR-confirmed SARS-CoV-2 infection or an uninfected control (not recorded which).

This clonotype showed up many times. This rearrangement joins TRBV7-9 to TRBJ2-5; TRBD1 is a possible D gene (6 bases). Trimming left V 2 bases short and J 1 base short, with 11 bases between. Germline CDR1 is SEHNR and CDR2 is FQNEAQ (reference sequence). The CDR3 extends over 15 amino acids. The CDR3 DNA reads TGTGCCAGCAGCTTATCAGAGGGGGTCCAAGAGACCCAGTACTTC. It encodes CASSLSEGVQETQYF.

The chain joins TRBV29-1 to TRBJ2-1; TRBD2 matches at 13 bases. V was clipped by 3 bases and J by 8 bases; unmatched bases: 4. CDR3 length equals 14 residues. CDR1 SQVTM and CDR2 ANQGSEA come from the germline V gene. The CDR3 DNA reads TGCAGCGTTGATACTAGCGGGGGGGCATATGAGCAGTTCTTC. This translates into CSVDTSGGAYEQFF.

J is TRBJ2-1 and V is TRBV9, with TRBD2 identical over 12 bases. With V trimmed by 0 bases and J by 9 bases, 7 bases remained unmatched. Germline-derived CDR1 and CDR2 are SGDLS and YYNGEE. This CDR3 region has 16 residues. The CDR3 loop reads CASSVALAGGLGEQFF. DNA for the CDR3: TGTGCCAGCAGCGTAGCGCTAGCGGGGGGGCTTGGTGAGCAGTTCTTC. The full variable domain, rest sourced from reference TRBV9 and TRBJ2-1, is DSGVTQTPKHLITATGQRVTLRCSPRSGDLSVYWYQQSLDQGLQFLIQYYNGEERAKGNILERFSAQQFPDLHSELNLSSLELGDSALYFCASSVALAGGLGEQFFGPGTRLTVL.

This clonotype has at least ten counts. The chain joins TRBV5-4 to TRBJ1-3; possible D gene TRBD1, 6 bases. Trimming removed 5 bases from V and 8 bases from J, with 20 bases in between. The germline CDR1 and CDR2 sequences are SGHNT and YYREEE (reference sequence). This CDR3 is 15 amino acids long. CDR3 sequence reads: CASSLWGAGRDTIYF. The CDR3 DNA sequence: TGTGCCAGCAGTCTCTGGGGGGCAGGGCGGGACACCATATATTTT.

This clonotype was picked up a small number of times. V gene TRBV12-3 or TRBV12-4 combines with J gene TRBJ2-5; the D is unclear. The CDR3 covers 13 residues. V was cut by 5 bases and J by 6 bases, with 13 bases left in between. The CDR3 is CASSPGQGQTQYF. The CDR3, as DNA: TGTGCCAGCAGTCCCGGCCAAGGACAGACCCAGTACTTC.

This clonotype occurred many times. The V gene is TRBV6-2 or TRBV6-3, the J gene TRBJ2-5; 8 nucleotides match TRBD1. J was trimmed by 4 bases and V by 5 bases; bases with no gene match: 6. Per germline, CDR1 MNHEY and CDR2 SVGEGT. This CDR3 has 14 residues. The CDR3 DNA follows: TGTGCCAGCAGTACCGGGACAGGAGTAGAGACCCAGTACTTC. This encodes CASSTGTGVETQYF.

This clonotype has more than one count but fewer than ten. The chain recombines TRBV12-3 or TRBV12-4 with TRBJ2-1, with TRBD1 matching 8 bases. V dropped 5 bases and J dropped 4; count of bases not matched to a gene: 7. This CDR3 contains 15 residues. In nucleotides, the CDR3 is TGTGCCAGCAGTCTAACAGGGGGGAAGTACAATGAGCAGTTCTTC. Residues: CASSLTGGKYNEQFF.

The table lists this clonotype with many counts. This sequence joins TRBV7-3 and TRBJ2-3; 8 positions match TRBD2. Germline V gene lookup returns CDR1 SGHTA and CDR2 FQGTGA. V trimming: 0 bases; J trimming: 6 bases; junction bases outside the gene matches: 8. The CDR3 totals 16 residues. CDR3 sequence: CASSLTLAGGGDTQYF. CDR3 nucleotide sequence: TGTGCCAGCAGCTTAACATTGGCGGGAGGAGGGGATACGCAGTATTTT.

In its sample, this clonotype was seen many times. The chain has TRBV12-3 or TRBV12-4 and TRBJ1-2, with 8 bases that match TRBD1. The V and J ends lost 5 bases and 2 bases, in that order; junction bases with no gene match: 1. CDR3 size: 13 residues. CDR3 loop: CASSRQGNYGYTF. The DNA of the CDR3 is TGTGCCAGCAGTCGACAGGGGAACTATGGCTACACCTTC.

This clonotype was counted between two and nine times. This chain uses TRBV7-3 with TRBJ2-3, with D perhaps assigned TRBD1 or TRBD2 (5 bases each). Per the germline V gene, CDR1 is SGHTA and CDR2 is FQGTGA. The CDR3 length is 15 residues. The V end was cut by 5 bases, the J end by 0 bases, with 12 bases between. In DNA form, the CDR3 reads TGTGCCAGCAGCCGAGGGGTTTCTAGCACAGATACGCAGTATTTT. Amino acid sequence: CASSRGVSSTDTQYF.

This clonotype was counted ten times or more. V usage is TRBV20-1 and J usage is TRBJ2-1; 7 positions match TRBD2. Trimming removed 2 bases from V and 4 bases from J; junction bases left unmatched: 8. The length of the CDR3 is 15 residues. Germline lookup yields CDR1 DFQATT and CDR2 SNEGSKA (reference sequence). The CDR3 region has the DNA TGCAGTGCTAGAAGGCTAGCGGCCCTATACAATGAGCAGTTCTTC. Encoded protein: CSARRLAALYNEQFF.

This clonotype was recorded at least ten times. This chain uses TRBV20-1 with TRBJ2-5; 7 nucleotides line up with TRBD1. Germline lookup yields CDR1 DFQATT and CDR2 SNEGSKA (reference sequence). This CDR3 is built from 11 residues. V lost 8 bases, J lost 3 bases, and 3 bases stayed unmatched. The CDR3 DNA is TGCAGTCGACAGGGTAAAGAGACCCAGTACTTC. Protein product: CSRQGKETQYF.

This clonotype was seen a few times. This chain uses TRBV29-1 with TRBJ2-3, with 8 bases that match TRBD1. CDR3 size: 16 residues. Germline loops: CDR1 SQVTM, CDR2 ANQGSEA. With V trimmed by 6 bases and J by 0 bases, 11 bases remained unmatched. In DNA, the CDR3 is TGCAGCGTCGCCCGGGACAGGAGTACTAGCACAGATACGCAGTATTTT. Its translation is CSVARDRSTSTDTQYF.

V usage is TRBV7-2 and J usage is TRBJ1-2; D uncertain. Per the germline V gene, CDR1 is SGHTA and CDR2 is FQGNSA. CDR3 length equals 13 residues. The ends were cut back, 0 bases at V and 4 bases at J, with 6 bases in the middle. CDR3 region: CASSLATSYGYTF. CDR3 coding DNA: TGTGCCAGCAGCTTAGCCACCTCCTATGGCTACACCTTC.

CDR3 residues: CSARESGSSNQPQHF. The CDR3 DNA sequence: TGCAGTGCTAGAGAGTCGGGTAGTAGCAATCAGCCCCAGCATTTT. The genes are TRBV20-1 and TRBJ1-5; D call uncertain. This CDR3 has 15 amino acids. CDR1 is DFQATT and CDR2 is SNEGSKA in the germline V gene (reference sequence). V was shortened by 0 bases and J by 0 bases, with 9 bases between the two germline ends.

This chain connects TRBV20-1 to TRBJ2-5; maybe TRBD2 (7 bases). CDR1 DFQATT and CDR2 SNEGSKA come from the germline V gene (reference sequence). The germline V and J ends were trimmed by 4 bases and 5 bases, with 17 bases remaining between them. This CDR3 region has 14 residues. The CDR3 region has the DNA TGCAGTGCTATACCGGGACACGGGAGGGAGACCCAGTACTTC. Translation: CSAIPGHGRETQYF.

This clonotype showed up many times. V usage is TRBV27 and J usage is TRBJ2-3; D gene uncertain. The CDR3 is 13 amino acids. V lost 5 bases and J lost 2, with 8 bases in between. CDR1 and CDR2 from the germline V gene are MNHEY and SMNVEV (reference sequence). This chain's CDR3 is CASSRANTDTQYF. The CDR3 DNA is TGTGCCAGCAGTAGGGCAAACACAGATACGCAGTATTTT.

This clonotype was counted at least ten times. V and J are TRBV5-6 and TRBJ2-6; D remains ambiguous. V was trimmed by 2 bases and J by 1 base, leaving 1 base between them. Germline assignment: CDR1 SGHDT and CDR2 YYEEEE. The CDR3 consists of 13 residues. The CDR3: CASSFSGANVLTF. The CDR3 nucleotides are TGTGCCAGCAGCTTTTCTGGGGCCAACGTCCTGACTTTC.

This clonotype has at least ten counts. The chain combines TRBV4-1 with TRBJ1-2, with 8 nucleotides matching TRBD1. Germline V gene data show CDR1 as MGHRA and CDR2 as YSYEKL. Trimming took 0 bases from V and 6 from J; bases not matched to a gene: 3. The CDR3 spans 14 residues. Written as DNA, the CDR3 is TGCGCCAGCAGCCAAGATGTCAGGGGGCATGGCTACACCTTC. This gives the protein CASSQDVRGHGYTF.

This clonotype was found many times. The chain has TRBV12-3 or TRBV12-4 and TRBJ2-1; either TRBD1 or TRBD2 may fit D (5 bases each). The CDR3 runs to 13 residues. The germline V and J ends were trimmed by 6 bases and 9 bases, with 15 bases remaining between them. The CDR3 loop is CASSRGRATEQFF. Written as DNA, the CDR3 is TGTGCCAGCAGCCGGGGACGGGCAACTGAGCAGTTCTTC.

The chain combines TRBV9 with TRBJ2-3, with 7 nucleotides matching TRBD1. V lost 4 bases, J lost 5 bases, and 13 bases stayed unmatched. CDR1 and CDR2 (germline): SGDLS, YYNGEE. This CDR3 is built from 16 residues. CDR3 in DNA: TGTGCCAGCAGCATAACAAAGACAGGGAATGAAGATACGCAGTATTTT. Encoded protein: CASSITKTGNEDTQYF.

The CDR3, as DNA: TGTGCCATCAGCCCGGGGGCGGGAGACTACTCCTACGAGCAGTACTTC. Its translation: CAISPGAGDYSYEQYF. V and J are TRBV10-3 and TRBJ2-7; D possibly corresponds to TRBD2 (7 bases). There are 16 residues in the CDR3. Germline values: CDR1 ENHRY, CDR2 SYGVKD. Deletions cut 6 bases from V and 0 bases from J, with 18 bases between.

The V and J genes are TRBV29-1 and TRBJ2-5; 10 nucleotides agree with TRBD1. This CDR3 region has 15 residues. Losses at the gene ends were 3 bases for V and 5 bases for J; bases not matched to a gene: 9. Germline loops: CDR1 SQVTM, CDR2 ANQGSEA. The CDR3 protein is CSVEGQGMGRETQYF. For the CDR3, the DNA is TGCAGCGTTGAGGGACAGGGGATGGGACGTGAGACCCAGTACTTC. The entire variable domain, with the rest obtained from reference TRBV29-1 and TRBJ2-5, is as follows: SAVISQKPSRDICQRGTSLTIQCQVDSQVTMMFWYRQQPGQSLTLIATANQGSEATYESGFVIDKFPISRPNLTFSTLTVSNMSPEDSSIYLCSVEGQGMGRETQYFGPGTRLLVL.

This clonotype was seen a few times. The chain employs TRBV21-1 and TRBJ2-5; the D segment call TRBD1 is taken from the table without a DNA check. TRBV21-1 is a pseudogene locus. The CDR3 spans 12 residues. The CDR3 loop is CASSPRGYLEYF. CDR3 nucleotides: TGTGCCAGCAGTCCTAGGGGTTATCTAGAGTACTTC.

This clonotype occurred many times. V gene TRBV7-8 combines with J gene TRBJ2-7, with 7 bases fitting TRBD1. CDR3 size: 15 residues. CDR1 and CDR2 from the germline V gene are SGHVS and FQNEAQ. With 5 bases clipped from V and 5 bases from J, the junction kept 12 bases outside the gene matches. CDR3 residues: CASSIRQGPSNEQYF. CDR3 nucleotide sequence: TGTGCCAGCAGCATCCGACAGGGTCCCAGCAACGAGCAGTACTTC.

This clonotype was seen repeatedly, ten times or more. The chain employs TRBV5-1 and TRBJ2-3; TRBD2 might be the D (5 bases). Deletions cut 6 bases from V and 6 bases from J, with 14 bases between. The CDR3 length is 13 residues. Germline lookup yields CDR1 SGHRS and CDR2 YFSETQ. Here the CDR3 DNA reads TGCGCCAGCACCTCCACTCCGGGGGATACGCAGTATTTT. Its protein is CASTSTPGDTQYF. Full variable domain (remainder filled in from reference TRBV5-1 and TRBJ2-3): KAGVTQTPRYLIKTRGQQVTLSCSPISGHRSVSWYQQTPGQGLQFLFEYFSETQRNKGNFPGRFSGRQFSNSRSEMNVSTLELGDSALYLCASTSTPGDTQYFGPGTRLTVL.